These 14 T cell receptor beta chains were all obtained from the same sample, sequenced in a study of cytomegalovirus exposure and HLA in healthy donors. 60 Vbeta and 13 Jbeta primers were used in PCR. The protocol was immunoSEQ multiplex PCR, while the TCRdb copy is restricted to in-frame clones and leaves out a portion. The sample has about 160,000 clones; about four fifths are singletons. Sequenced sample: PBMCs. The receptors here all came from a man in his fifties or sixties in good health and CMV-seropositive.

V usage is TRBV28 and J usage is TRBJ2-7, with TRBD2 matching 10 bases. The germline gives CDR1 MDHEN, CDR2 SYDVKM. J lost 6 bases, V lost 3 bases, and 11 bases had no gene match. The CDR3 is made up of 16 amino acids. The DNA for the CDR3 is TGTGCCAGCAGTTTTTCAGGTCTAGCGGGAGCATTCGAGCAGTACTTC. Protein: CASSFSGLAGAFEQYF.

The chain joins TRBV4-1 to TRBJ1-2, with no clear D. The CDR3 sequence is 13 residues long. The V gene's germline CDR1 is MGHRA and CDR2 YSYEKL. V gave up 4 bases and J gave up 6 bases, with 12 bases separating them. The CDR3 reads CASSPDGKNGYTF. DNA for the CDR3: TGCGCCAGCAGCCCCGACGGGAAAAATGGCTACACCTTC.

This chain links TRBV4-3 with TRBJ2-3; 8 positions agree with TRBD1. Germline V CDR1 and CDR2: LGHNA, YSLEER. V shed 0 bases and J 5 bases; nucleotides not matched to a gene: 7. This CDR3 has 16 amino acids. The DNA for the CDR3 is TGCGCCAGCAGCCAAGACAGGGGGCGCGGCGGAGATACGCAGTATTTT. Amino acid sequence: CASSQDRGRGGDTQYF.

The rearrangement uses TRBV5-6 and TRBJ1-3; D gene unclear. The CDR3 is 13 residues long. Germline CDR1 is SGHDT and CDR2 is YYEEEE. V gave up 3 bases and J gave up 0 bases, with 4 bases separating them. This CDR3 is CASSSVSGNTIYF. The DNA of the CDR3 is TGTGCCAGCAGCTCCGTCTCTGGAAACACCATATATTTT. Looking up the rest from reference TRBV5-6 and TRBJ1-3 gives the full variable domain: DAGVTQSPTHLIKTRGQQVTLRCSPKSGHDTVSWYQQALGQGPQFIFQYYEEEERQRGNFPDRFSGHQFPNYSSELNVNALLLGDSALYLCASSSVSGNTIYFGEGSWLTVV.

The chain employs TRBV30 and TRBJ2-1; 8 nucleotides line up with TRBD2. Germline V CDR1 and CDR2: GTSNPN, SVGIG (reference sequence). Losses at the gene ends were 3 bases for V and 6 bases for J; bases not matched to a gene: 4. The CDR3 consists of 13 residues. The CDR3 sequence: CAWSLTSGNEQFF. For the CDR3, the DNA is TGTGCCTGGAGCCTTACTAGCGGCAATGAGCAGTTCTTC.

In its sample, this clone was seen once. The rearrangement uses TRBV5-1 and TRBJ2-5; unclear D gene. The CDR3 has 15 residues. The V gene's germline CDR1 is SGHRS and CDR2 YFSETQ. V shed 0 bases and J shed 5 bases, with 14 bases lying between them. The CDR3 DNA reads as TGCGCCAGCAGCTTGGTTAGCAGAAGAATGGAGACCCAGTACTTC. This gives the protein CASSLVSRRMETQYF.

The chain employs TRBV9 and TRBJ2-3; the match to TRBD2 covers 9 bases. CDR1 and CDR2 from the germline V gene are SGDLS and YYNGEE. CDR3 length: 15 amino acids. V shed 4 bases, J shed 2 bases, and the junction held 5 bases outside the gene matches. The CDR3, as DNA: TGTGCCAGCAGCCGACTAGCGGAACTCACAGATACGCAGTATTTT. Its protein is CASSRLAELTDTQYF.

The CDR3 DNA follows: TGTGCCAGGGGGGGTGGAGCGAATGGCTACACCTTC. Translated, it gives CARGGGANGYTF. The rearrangement uses TRBV6-1 and TRBJ1-2, with D tentatively TRBD1 (5 bases). V was clipped by 9 bases and J by 6 bases, with 14 bases between them. The germline V gene encodes CDR1 MNHNS and CDR2 SASEGT. The CDR3 consists of 12 residues.

This clone was observed a single time. The chain recombines TRBV7-6 with TRBJ2-7; 8 nucleotides agree with TRBD2. The V gene's germline CDR1 is SGHVS and CDR2 FNYEAQ. This CDR3 comprises 16 residues. The V gene end was trimmed by 3 bases and the J gene end by 2 bases; junction bases not matched to a gene: 9. The CDR3: CASSLGAGGNTYEQYF. CDR3 DNA: TGTGCCAGCAGCTTGGGGGCGGGGGGCAACACCTACGAGCAGTACTTC.

The CDR3, as DNA: TGTGCCATCAGTGCAAGACAGGGCTACGAGCAGTACTTC. Translating it yields CAISARQGYEQYF. The chain uses TRBV10-3 and TRBJ2-7; 7 nucleotides line up with TRBD1. Germline V lookup: CDR1 ENHRY, CDR2 SYGVKD. The CDR3 runs to 13 residues. Losses at the gene ends were 4 bases for V and 3 bases for J; bases not matched to a gene: 3.

This chain connects TRBV18 to TRBJ2-1, with 7 bases that match TRBD1. The V and J ends lost 6 bases and 8 bases, in that order; junction bases with no gene match: 4. This CDR3 is 12 amino acids long. Per germline, CDR1 KGHSH and CDR2 LQKENI. The CDR3 DNA reads as TGTGCCAGCTCCCGACAGGGTGATGAGCAGTTCTTC. This codes for CASSRQGDEQFF. Supplemented by reference TRBV18 and TRBJ2-1, the full variable domain reads NAGVMQNPRHLVRRRGQEARLRCSPMKGHSHVYWYRQLPEEGLKFMVYLQKENIIDESGMPKERFSAEFPKEGPSILRIQQVVRGDSAAYFCASSRQGDEQFFGPGTRLTVL.

There are a few counts of this clone. The chain carries TRBV28 and TRBJ2-1; D is possibly TRBD1 (6 bases). This CDR3 has 16 residues. Germline loops: CDR1 MDHEN, CDR2 SYDVKM. Trimming shortened V by 6 bases and J by 0 bases, and 15 bases separated the two germline ends. CDR3 DNA sequence: TGTGCCAGCAGGAATTCAGGGGAAAGCTCCTACAATGAGCAGTTCTTC. Amino acids: CASRNSGESSYNEQFF.

The chain combines TRBV4-3 with TRBJ2-7; a possible D gene is TRBD2 (6 bases). The V gene's germline CDR1 is LGHNA and CDR2 YSLEER. The CDR3 spans 15 residues. With 4 bases removed from V and 0 bases from J, the gap between germline ends came to 13 bases. CDR3: CASSLTQDYSYEQYF. The CDR3 DNA reads TGCGCCAGCAGCCTAACACAGGACTACTCCTACGAGCAGTACTTC.

The chain carries TRBV9 and TRBJ1-4; TRBD1 might be the D (6 bases). This CDR3 is 16 amino acids long. Germline CDR1 is SGDLS and CDR2 is YYNGEE. Trimming removed 4 bases from V and 0 bases from J, with 13 bases in between. The CDR3 here is CASSPYRDATNEKLFF. The DNA of the CDR3 is TGTGCCAGCAGCCCATACAGGGATGCAACTAATGAAAAACTGTTTTTT.